This entry lists 20 T cell receptor beta chains sequenced from one sample in a study. In TCRdb, the RT-PCR reads were re-called with MiXCR into one record per CDR3 protein. This table holds approximately 720,000 distinct CDR3 sequences, approximately 15% found once. The sequenced sample was memory CD4+ T cells from blood. The receptors were gathered from a female donor in good health, serving as a healthy control.

The chain combines TRBV20-1 with TRBJ2-3, with D possibly being TRBD2 (6 bases). Trimming cost V 4 bases and J 2 bases, with 10 bases left between them. This CDR3 region has 13 residues. Per germline, CDR1 DFQATT and CDR2 SNEGSKA (reference sequence). The CDR3 is CSAISGFTDTQYF. The CDR3 nucleotides read TGCAGTGCTATTAGCGGATTCACAGATACGCAGTATTTT.

The chain carries TRBV12-3 or TRBV12-4 and TRBJ1-5; TRBD1 matches at 9 bases. The CDR3 contains 15 residues. V shed 6 bases and J 6 bases; nucleotides not matched to a gene: 9. The CDR3 loop reads CASSNTGGGGQPQHF. In DNA, the CDR3 is TGTGCCAGCAGCAACACAGGGGGCGGTGGTCAGCCCCAGCATTTT.

This clonotype was seen only a few times. Here the CDR3 DNA reads TGCAGTGCCCCGTCCAGGGTGAAGCAGACTGAAGCTTTCTTT. This gives the protein CSAPSRVKQTEAFF. This chain uses TRBV20-1 with TRBJ1-1; the D gene is possibly TRBD1 (5 bases). Germline V CDR1 and CDR2: DFQATT, SNEGSKA (reference sequence). Trimming removed 6 bases from V and 5 bases from J, with 19 bases in between. This CDR3 is 14 amino acids long.

This clonotype was seen a handful of times. CDR3 in DNA: TGCGCCAGCAGCTTGGCGGGACAGGGGTTCGGGATCGAGACCCAGTACTTC. This codes for CASSLAGQGFGIETQYF. The chain carries TRBV5-1 and TRBJ2-5; TRBD1 matches 10 bases. CDR1 is SGHRS, CDR2 YFSETQ, per germline. The length of the CDR3 is 17 residues. Trimming cost V 0 bases and J 5 bases; bases outside gene matches: 10.

This clonotype has ten or more counts. CDR3 coding DNA: TGTGCCAGCAGAAGAACCAGACAACCAGATACTGAAGCTTTCTTT. Translating it yields CASRRTRQPDTEAFF. V gene TRBV27 combines with J gene TRBJ1-1; no clear D. V gave up 6 bases and J gave up 5 bases, with 19 bases separating them. Germline V gives CDR1 MNHEY, CDR2 SMNVEV (reference sequence). This CDR3 region has 15 residues.

The J gene is TRBJ1-1, the V gene TRBV2; weak D call: TRBD1 (6 bases). Germline assignment: CDR1 SNHLY and CDR2 FYNNEI. This CDR3 is built from 14 residues. Trimming stripped 7 bases from V and 0 bases from J, with 12 bases between. The CDR3 loop is CASTWTAMNTEAFF. CDR3 DNA sequence: TGTGCCAGCACCTGGACAGCTATGAACACTGAAGCTTTCTTT.

V is TRBV30 and J is TRBJ2-3, with D uncertain. V was cut by 0 bases and J by 2 bases, with 12 bases left in between. Germline CDR1 is GTSNPN and CDR2 is SVGIG (reference sequence). CDR3 size: 15 residues. The CDR3 DNA reads TGTGCCTGGAGTGTAGGCCAGAGAGACACAGATACGCAGTATTTT. Residues: CAWSVGQRDTDTQYF.

This clonotype was detected ten times or more. This chain joins TRBV5-1 and TRBJ2-5; the D gene is possibly TRBD2 (9 bases). There are 15 residues in the CDR3. Germline V gene lookup returns CDR1 SGHRS and CDR2 YFSETQ. Trimming removed 2 bases from V and 5 bases from J, with 16 bases in between. The CDR3 DNA follows: TGCGCCAGCAGCTTAGCGGGAGGACAGGGCGAGACCCAGTACTTC. Translated, it gives CASSLAGGQGETQYF.

The V gene is TRBV7-6, the J gene TRBJ2-1; 7 nucleotides align to TRBD1. This CDR3 is built from 14 residues. CDR1 and CDR2 (germline): SGHVS, FNYEAQ. Trimming at V came to 1 base and at J to 6 bases, leaving 3 bases not matched to a gene. CDR3 DNA sequence: TGTGCCAGCAGCTTAGGGGACAGCTTCAATGAGCAGTTCTTC. Translating it yields CASSLGDSFNEQFF.

This clonotype has a handful of counts. CDR3 loop: CATSDDTKSVAGYTF. CDR3 DNA sequence: TGTGCCACCAGTGACGATACGAAGTCGGTTGCTGGCTACACCTTC. This chain connects TRBV24-1 to TRBJ1-2; unclear D gene. V shed 4 bases and J shed 7 bases, with 18 bases lying between them. Germline values: CDR1 KGHDR, CDR2 SFDVKD. CDR3 length equals 15 residues.

This clonotype was detected many times. The chain couples TRBV6-5 to TRBJ1-1, with 11 bases lining up with TRBD1. CDR3 length equals 17 residues. Germline CDR1 is MNHEY and CDR2 is SVGAGI. The ends lost 5 bases at V and 4 bases at J; junction bases unmatched: 12. CDR3 sequence reads: CASSNPGQGVLGTEAFF. In DNA, the CDR3 is TGTGCCAGCAGTAATCCGGGACAGGGGGTGTTGGGCACTGAAGCTTTCTTT.

This clonotype turned up a few times. The chain recombines TRBV19 with TRBJ2-2; no firm D call. The germline CDR1 and CDR2 sequences are LNHDA and SQIVND (reference sequence). Trimming removed 8 bases at V and 0 bases at J, with 10 bases between. The CDR3 has 14 residues. The CDR3 region is CASGSAANTGELFF. CDR3 nucleotide sequence: TGTGCCAGTGGAAGCGCCGCGAACACCGGGGAGCTGTTTTTT.

This clonotype has a handful of counts. The V gene is TRBV7-2, the J gene TRBJ2-1; 8 bases are shared with TRBD1. Germline values: CDR1 SGHTA, CDR2 FQGNSA. The CDR3 contains 15 residues. Germline trimming cut 0 bases from V and 8 bases from J; bases unmatched to any gene: 6. CDR3 in amino acids: CASSLADREFYEQFF. Written as DNA, the CDR3 is TGTGCCAGCAGCTTAGCGGACAGGGAATTTTATGAGCAGTTCTTC.

This clonotype showed up just a few times. The chain links TRBV7-9 to TRBJ1-1; TRBD1 aligns across 10 bases. With 5 bases clipped from V and 10 bases from J, the junction kept 4 bases outside the gene matches. Per the germline V gene, CDR1 is SEHNR and CDR2 is FQNEAQ (reference sequence). This CDR3 has 12 residues. This CDR3 reads CASSLDRGGAFF. The CDR3 nucleotides read TGTGCCAGCAGCCTGGACAGGGGGGGAGCTTTCTTT.

The chain recombines TRBV28 with TRBJ2-2; TRBD2 might be the D (6 bases). The V gene lost 7 bases and the J gene lost 1 base, with 13 bases spanning the gap. The CDR3 runs 15 residues. Looked up from germline, CDR1 is MDHEN and CDR2 is SYDVKM. DNA for the CDR3: TGTGCCAGCACCTCCGCTAGCGAGAACACCGGGGAGCTGTTTTTT. This encodes CASTSASENTGELFF. The full variable domain, its missing parts supplied by reference TRBV28 and TRBJ2-2, is DVKVTQSSRYLVKRTGEKVFLECVQDMDHENMFWYRQDPGLGLRLIYFSYDVKMKEKGDIPEGYSVSREKKERFSLILESASTNQTSMYLCASTSASENTGELFFGEGSRLTVL.

V and J are TRBV28 and TRBJ2-7; a weak D match, TRBD2 (8 bases). Germline CDR1 is MDHEN and CDR2 is SYDVKM. The CDR3 is 16 amino acids. V was pared by 5 bases and J by 2 bases, with 19 bases between. DNA for the CDR3: TGTGCCAGCAGTCAGGGGGGAGCGGGAGCCGCCTACGAGCAGTACTTC. Amino acid sequence: CASSQGGAGAAYEQYF.

The chain couples TRBV24-1 to TRBJ1-1; D not resolved. The germline V gene has CDR1 KGHDR and CDR2 SFDVKD. V lost 5 bases and J lost 11, with 11 bases in between. This CDR3 is 11 amino acids long. The CDR3 sequence: CATSGPSGAFF. CDR3 bases: TGTGCCACCAGTGGTCCCTCTGGGGCTTTCTTT.

This clonotype was detected a few times. The chain is built from TRBV5-6 and TRBJ1-1; 7 bases map to TRBD1. The germline V gene encodes CDR1 SGHDT and CDR2 YYEEEE. The CDR3 extends over 14 amino acids. V dropped 4 bases and J dropped 3; count of bases not matched to a gene: 6. The CDR3 coding sequence is TGTGCCAGCAGCCTAAGGACAGGCTACACTGAAGCTTTCTTT. This encodes CASSLRTGYTEAFF.

The CDR3 nucleotides are TGTGCCAGCAGCCCACCAATAAATTACAATGAGCAGTTCTTC. This gives the protein CASSPPINYNEQFF. The genes are TRBV7-2 and TRBJ2-1; D unresolved. Germline values: CDR1 SGHTA, CDR2 FQGNSA. This CDR3 has 14 residues. V was pared by 5 bases and J by 4 bases, with 12 bases between.

This clonotype occurred many times. This sequence joins TRBV20-1 and TRBJ2-3, with 10 bases identical to TRBD2. Per the germline V gene, CDR1 is DFQATT and CDR2 is SNEGSKA (reference sequence). The CDR3 totals 17 residues. Losses at the gene ends were 6 bases for V and 1 base for J; bases not matched to a gene: 13. The CDR3 here is CSADTSGAFVGTDTQYF. The CDR3 region has the DNA TGCAGTGCGGACACTAGCGGGGCATTCGTCGGCACAGATACGCAGTATTTT.